This T cell receptor (beta chain) came from a study of breast tumors, draining lymph nodes, adjacent tissues. Findings and caveats of the study: The data were judged consistent with most tumor T cells coming from lymph node and expanding in tumor. Compared with basal-like, luminal-like tumors shared significantly more repertoire with nontumor tissue. Tumor repertoires ranked between lymph nodes and nontumor tissue in diversity, with V and J gene preferences. Data only fit, rather than demonstrated, lymph node origin of most tumor T cells.

Trimming took off 2 bases at V and 3 bases at J, with 9 bases between the two ends. This CDR3 has 14 amino acids. Per germline, CDR1 SNHLY and CDR2 FYNNEI. With respect to this clonotype: Its antigen is currently unknown.

A single record per CDR3 protein comes from TCRdb applying MiXCR to the multiplex PCR reads. The sample records some 120,000 distinct CDR3 sequences, 21% being singletons. Samples came from axillary lymph nodes draining the breast cancer. The sample comprised axillary lymph node tissue. The TCR originated in a female donor with breast cancer. Some clones in this sample may be carry-over from other donors' samples. The rearrangement links TRBV2 to TRBJ2-3; no clear D. Here the CDR3 reads CASSEQDGTDTQYF. The CDR3 DNA sequence: TGTGCCAGCAGTGAACAGGACGGGACAGATACGCAGTATTTT.